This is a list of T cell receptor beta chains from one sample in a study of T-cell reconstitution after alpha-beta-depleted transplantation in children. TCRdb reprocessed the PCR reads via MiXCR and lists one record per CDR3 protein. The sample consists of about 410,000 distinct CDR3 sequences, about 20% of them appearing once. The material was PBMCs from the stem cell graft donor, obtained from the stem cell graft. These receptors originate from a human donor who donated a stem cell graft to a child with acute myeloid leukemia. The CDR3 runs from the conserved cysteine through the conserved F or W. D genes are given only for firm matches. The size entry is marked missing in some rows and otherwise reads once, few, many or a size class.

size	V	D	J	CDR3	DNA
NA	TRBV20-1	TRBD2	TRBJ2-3	CSAQLAVRPDTQYF	TGCAGTGCACAACTAGCGGTCCGGCCAGATACGCAGTATTTT
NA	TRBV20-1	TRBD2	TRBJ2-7	CSASDKLFAGGPPYEQYF	TGCAGTGCTAGCGATAAGCTATTTGCGGGAGGCCCGCCCTACGAGCAGTACTTC
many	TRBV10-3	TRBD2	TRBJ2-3	CAISESITASGSTDTQYF	TGTGCCATCAGTGAGTCGATCACGGCTAGCGGTAGCACAGATACGCAGTATTTT
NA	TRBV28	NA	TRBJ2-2	CASKLAEPNTGELFF	TGTGCCAGCAAATTAGCCGAACCGAACACCGGGGAGCTGTTTTTT
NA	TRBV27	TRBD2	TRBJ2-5	CASSLRSGRTETQYF	TGTGCCAGCAGTTTAAGGAGCGGGAGGACCGAGACCCAGTACTTC
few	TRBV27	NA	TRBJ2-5	CASSLRTSETQYF	TGTGCCAGCAGTTTACGGACATCAGAGACCCAGTACTTC
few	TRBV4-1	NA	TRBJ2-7	CASSQDPGGLSSYEQYF	TGCGCCAGCAGCCAAGATCCTGGGGGCCTGAGCTCCTACGAGCAGTACTTC
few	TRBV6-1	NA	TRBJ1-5	CASSVFPGQPQHF	TGTGCCAGCAGTGTGTTTCCCGGTCAGCCCCAGCATTTT
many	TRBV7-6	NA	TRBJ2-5	CASSLRTILGSPQETQYF	TGTGCCAGCAGCTTACGAACAATATTGGGCAGCCCCCAAGAGACCCAGTACTTC
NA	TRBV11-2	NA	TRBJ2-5	CASSFGQAGGETQYF	TGTGCCAGCAGCTTTGGACAGGCCGGGGGAGAGACCCAGTACTTC
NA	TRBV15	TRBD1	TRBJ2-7	CATSIARDRGNEQYF	TGTGCCACCAGCATTGCGAGGGACAGGGGAAACGAGCAGTACTTC
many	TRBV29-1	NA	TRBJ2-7	CSVYDGYEQYF	TGCAGCGTTTACGACGGGTACGAGCAGTACTTC
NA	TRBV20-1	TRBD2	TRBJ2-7	CSGGRLAGGSYEQYF	TGCAGTGGAGGGAGACTAGCGGGAGGCTCCTACGAGCAGTACTTC
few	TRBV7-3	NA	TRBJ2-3	CASSRKDPSDTQYF	TGTGCCAGCAGCCGCAAGGATCCCTCAGATACGCAGTATTTT
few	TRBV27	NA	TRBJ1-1	CASSSLGAPTEAFF	TGTGCCAGCAGTAGTCTTGGGGCCCCGACTGAAGCTTTCTTT
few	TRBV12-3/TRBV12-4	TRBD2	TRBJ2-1	CASSLGRAGGEQFF	TGTGCCAGCAGTTTGGGTAGGGCGGGAGGTGAGCAGTTCTTC
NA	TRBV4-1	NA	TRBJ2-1	CASSQEPGTPGNEQFF	TGCGCCAGCAGCCAAGAGCCCGGGACTCCGGGCAATGAGCAGTTCTTC
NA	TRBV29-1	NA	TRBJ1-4	CSVWEATNEKLFF	TGCAGCGTTTGGGAAGCAACTAATGAAAAACTGTTTTTT
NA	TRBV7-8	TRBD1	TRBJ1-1	CASSLALQGDTEAFF	TGTGCCAGCAGCTTAGCGCTACAGGGGGACACTGAAGCTTTCTTT
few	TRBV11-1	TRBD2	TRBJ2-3	CASSPGTSGRGDTDTQYF	TGTGCCAGCAGCCCCGGGACTAGCGGGAGGGGAGACACAGATACGCAGTATTTT
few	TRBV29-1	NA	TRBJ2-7	CSVERGRGSYEQYF	TGCAGCGTTGAACGCGGCAGGGGCTCCTACGAGCAGTACTTC
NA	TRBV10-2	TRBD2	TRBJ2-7	CASTRELAGSYEQYF	TGCGCCAGCACGCGGGAACTAGCGGGCTCCTACGAGCAGTACTTC
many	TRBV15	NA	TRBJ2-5	CATSFAGAGETQYF	TGTGCCACCAGTTTTGCAGGGGCTGGAGAGACCCAGTACTTC
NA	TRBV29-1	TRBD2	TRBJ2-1	CSTERTSGYNEQFF	TGCAGCACCGAGCGGACTAGCGGTTACAATGAGCAGTTCTTC
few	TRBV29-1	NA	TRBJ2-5	CSVDQGRVGETQYF	TGCAGCGTTGACCAGGGAAGGGTCGGGGAGACCCAGTACTTC
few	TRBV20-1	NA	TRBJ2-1	CSAQWVAGVLGCEQFF	TGCAGTGCTCAGTGGGTGGCGGGCGTATTAGGGTGTGAGCAGTTCTTC
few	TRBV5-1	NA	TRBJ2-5	CASNWGGDGETQYF	TGCGCCAGCAACTGGGGGGGCGATGGAGAGACCCAGTACTTC
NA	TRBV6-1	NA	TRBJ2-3	CASSDSLADTQYF	TGTGCCAGCAGTGATAGCTTGGCAGATACGCAGTATTTT
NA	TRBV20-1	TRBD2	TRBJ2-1	CSASPPSGRFYNEQFF	TGCAGTGCTAGCCCCCCTAGCGGGAGGTTCTACAATGAGCAGTTCTTC
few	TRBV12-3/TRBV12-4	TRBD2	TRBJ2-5	CASSLIASGNRETQYF	TGTGCCAGCAGTTTAATCGCTAGCGGGAATCGAGAGACCCAGTACTTC
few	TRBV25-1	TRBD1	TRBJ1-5	CASSGIRDRGDQPQHF	TGTGCCAGCAGTGGGATCCGGGACAGGGGTGATCAGCCCCAGCATTTT
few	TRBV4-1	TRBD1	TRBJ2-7	CASSHHLTGGKYEQYF	TGCGCCAGCAGCCACCACCTGACAGGGGGCAAGTACGAGCAGTACTTC